The present entry profiles one T cell receptor beta chain with its context. What it binds is not known. The CDR3 has 13 residues. Between the trimmed V and J ends, which lost 5 bases and 10 bases, there was a span of 15 bases. The germline V gene has CDR1 MNHEY and CDR2 SVGAGI. Sequencing was performed with immunoSEQ multiplex PCR; in TCRdb, only in-frame clones are kept and a portion is missing. The sample lists a few hundred thousand clones, 80% to 90% occurring once. The source of the sample is a study of shared clonotypes between healthy human individuals. Overall study findings and caveats: Unshared clonotypes carried lower generation probabilities than those common to all four donors. Clonotype sharing levels among donors were expected to vary with sequencing depth. Naive subsets, compared against memory subsets, generally had larger estimated richness values.

The sequencing input was memory CD8+ T cells sorted from blood. Noted subset: CD45RO+ cells pooled with CCR7-negative TemRA cells. The receptor was derived from a man between 18 and 29 years old in good health. The rearrangement uses TRBV6-5 and TRBJ2-1; TRBD2 is a possible D gene (5 bases). The CDR3 DNA reads TGTGCCAGCAGTCTGGACTCGAACCGGGAGCAGTTCTTC. Encoded protein: CASSLDSNREQFF.